This record looks at one TCR beta chain sequence and its context. The record originates from a study of blood T cell repertoires in COVID-19. About the research overall: PBMCs, B-cell-depleted T cells, or T cells were the source of the cDNA or gDNA that made up the material.

In the study's own analysis: Estimated nucleated cell counts came from reference gene primer amplification. Here immunoSEQ multiplex PCR was the method, and the copy in TCRdb shows in-frame clones only, minus some. V and J calls plus clone size are reproduced from that table; the DNA served to infer D and trimming. The profile shows 200,000 to 250,000 clones, 75% to 90% of them singletons. The V gene end was trimmed by 4 bases and the J gene end by 4 bases; junction bases not matched to a gene: 12. CDR1 and CDR2 from the germline V gene are SGHRS and YFSETQ. The CDR3 extends over 16 amino acids. This chain joins TRBV5-1 and TRBJ2-5, with 8 nucleotides matching TRBD1. The TCR was taken from a woman aged 25 to 39 who had recovered from COVID-19. Material: peripheral blood. The CDR3 DNA is TGCGCCAGCAGCGACGGCAACAGGGGGAGAGGAGAGACCCAGTACTTC. It encodes CASSDGNRGRGETQYF.